This T cell receptor beta chain was sequenced in a study of regulatory T cells in long-lasting Graves disease. Time point noted: newly diagnosed GD, antithyroid drugs for less than 3 months. Researchers made the TCR library from RNA that was extracted from PBMCs. In building TCR beta libraries, iRepertoire HTBI primers were used together with Arm-PCR of CDR3 regions. Each CDR3 protein gets one entry after TCRdb re-called the multiplex PCR reads with MiXCR. The sample records some 600,000 distinct CDR3 sequences, 15% to 20% being singletons. This clonotype was recorded a few times. V lost 4 bases and J lost 8, with 9 bases in between. The CDR3 is 12 residues long. Germline V gene data show CDR1 as SNHLY and CDR2 as FYNNEI. These same records also appear under a second study, on T cells in Graves' hyperthyroidism and ophthalmopathy. In that study: Blood also held most thyroid clonotypes expanded beyond 0.001. From stable hyperthyroidism, ophthalmopathy was separated by a 13 V-J model.

The sequencing used peripheral blood mononuclear cells (PBMCs), collected at new diagnosis, from a patient treated with antithyroid drugs. The J gene is TRBJ2-1, the V gene TRBV2, with D perhaps TRBD2 (5 bases). The origin of this receptor is a man between 18 and 35 years old with Graves disease. CDR3 DNA: TGTGCCAGCAGTGGACCCGGGGATGAGCAGTTCTTC. Translating gives CASSGPGDEQFF.